This entry lists 6 T cell receptor beta chains sequenced from one sample in a study of CD8+CD57+ T cells in acquired aplastic anemia. Patients sequenced had flow cytometry evidence of CD8+CD57+ cell expansion. Profiling of TCR beta VDJ combinations and CDR3 sequences used genomic DNA as template. TCRdb processed the reads anew with MiXCR; each CDR3 protein has one entry. Of more than 70,000 distinct CDR3 sequences in the sample, roughly two thirds are singletons; the top ten hold approximately 80%. The sample was sorted CD4+, CD8+, or CD8+CD57+ T cells (not recorded which) from PBMCs. The receptor source for this set is a human donor with aplastic anemia.

The V gene is TRBV11-1, the J gene TRBJ1-1, with 7 bases aligning to TRBD1. The J segment lost 1 base and the V segment lost 2 bases, leaving 7 bases of the junction unmatched. This CDR3 has 16 residues. The germline V gene encodes CDR1 SGHAT and CDR2 FQDESV (reference sequence). The CDR3 is CASSLRPGGTNTEAFF. In DNA, the CDR3 is TGTGCCAGCAGCTTACGCCCAGGGGGAACGAACACTGAAGCTTTCTTT.

This sequence joins TRBV19 and TRBJ1-6; D remains unclear. Trimming pared 5 bases from V and 8 bases from J, leaving 10 bases between. Germline loops: CDR1 LNHDA, CDR2 SQIVND (reference sequence). The CDR3 runs 13 residues. The CDR3 DNA follows: TGTGCCAGTAGTCCAGGAACTCATTCACCCCTCCACTTT. It translates to CASSPGTHSPLHF.

This clonotype was detected only once. This CDR3 is CSARVDINSPLHF. CDR3 in DNA: TGCAGTGCTAGAGTAGATATAAATTCACCCCTCCACTTT. The chain recombines TRBV20-1 with TRBJ1-6; no clear D gene. This CDR3 has 13 residues. Trimming stripped 1 base from V and 7 bases from J, with 8 bases between. Germline lookup yields CDR1 DFQATT and CDR2 SNEGSKA (reference sequence).

This clonotype was detected only a few times. The J gene is TRBJ2-7, the V gene TRBV4-3; unclear D gene. The CDR3 contains 15 residues. Between the trimmed V and J ends, which lost 4 bases and 2 bases, there was a span of 15 bases. CDR1 LGHNA and CDR2 YSLEER come from the germline V gene. The CDR3 spells CASSPGRGPTYEQYF. CDR3 nucleotide sequence: TGCGCCAGCAGCCCCGGACGCGGACCTACCTACGAGCAGTACTTC.

The chain recombines TRBV20-1 with TRBJ1-2; a possible D gene is TRBD1 (5 bases). The V gene's germline CDR1 is DFQATT and CDR2 SNEGSKA (reference sequence). Trimming removed 0 bases at V and 3 bases at J, with 11 bases between. CDR3 length equals 14 residues. The CDR3 bases are TGCAGTGCTAGAGATAGGGGAAGTGACTATGGCTACACCTTC. Its protein is CSARDRGSDYGYTF.

Note on this clonotype: A single base separates this from a much larger clone, so it may be a read error. The chain uses TRBV7-8 and TRBJ1-5, with D hard to call. Germline-derived CDR1 and CDR2 are SGHVS and FQNEAQ. The CDR3 extends over 15 amino acids. V lost 1 base, J lost 2 bases, and 9 bases lay in between. The chain's CDR3 is CASSLGGTGNQPQHF. CDR3 nucleotide sequence: TGTGCCAGCAGCTTAGGGGGTACTGGCAATCAGCCCCAGCATTTT.